The source of this TCR beta chain is a study of Graves' ophthalmopathy and Graves' hyperthyroidism. Study-wide findings and caveats: Detection in blood was also observed for most expanded thyroid clonotypes above 0.001 frequency. Ophthalmopathy could be told apart from stable hyperthyroidism by a 13-signature model (around 90% sensitivity, around 80% specificity).

RNA transcripts served as template for amplifying TCR beta CDR3 sequences. HTBI primers were employed in first-round RT-PCR, then a second-round multiplex PCR followed. TCRdb passed the multiplex PCR reads through MiXCR, listing each CDR3 protein once. This table holds over a million distinct CDR3 sequences, roughly 35% found once. The study excluded patients with other autoimmune diseases, uncontrolled infections, pregnancy or lactation. This clonotype was observed a single time. The antigen remains undetermined. Germline and junction disagree at one end, which may indicate a read error. Germline V lookup: CDR1 SGHRS, CDR2 YFSETQ. The CDR3 runs 17 residues.

The sequence was obtained from an adult man with Graves' hyperthyroidism. The sequenced sample consisted of peripheral blood or thyroid tissue (not recorded which). The J gene is TRBJ2-2, the V gene TRBV5-1, with 7 bases aligning to TRBD2. CDR3: CASSSLSRGSDTGELFF. The DNA for the CDR3 is TGTGCCAGCAGCTCCCTCTCACGCGGGAGTGACACCGGGGAGCTGTTTTTT.